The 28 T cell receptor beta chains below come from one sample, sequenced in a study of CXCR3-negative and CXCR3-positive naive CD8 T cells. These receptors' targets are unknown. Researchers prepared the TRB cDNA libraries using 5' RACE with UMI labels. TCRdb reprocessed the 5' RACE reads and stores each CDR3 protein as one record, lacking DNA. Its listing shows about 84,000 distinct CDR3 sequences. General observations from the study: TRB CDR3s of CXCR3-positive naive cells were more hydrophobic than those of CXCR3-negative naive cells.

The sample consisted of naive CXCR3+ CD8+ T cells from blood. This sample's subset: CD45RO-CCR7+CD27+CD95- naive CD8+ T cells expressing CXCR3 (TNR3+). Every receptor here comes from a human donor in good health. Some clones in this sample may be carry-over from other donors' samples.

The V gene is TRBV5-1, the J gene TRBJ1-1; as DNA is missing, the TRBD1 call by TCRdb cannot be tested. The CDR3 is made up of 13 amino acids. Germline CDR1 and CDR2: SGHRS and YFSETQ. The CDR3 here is CASSPGSNTEAFF.

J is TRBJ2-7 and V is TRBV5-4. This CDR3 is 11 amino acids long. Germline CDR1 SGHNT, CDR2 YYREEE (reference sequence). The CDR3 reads CASRSRTEQYF.

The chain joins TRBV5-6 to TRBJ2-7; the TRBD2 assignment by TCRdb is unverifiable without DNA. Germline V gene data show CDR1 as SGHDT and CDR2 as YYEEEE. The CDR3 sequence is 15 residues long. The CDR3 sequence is CASSLDIAGRYEQYF.

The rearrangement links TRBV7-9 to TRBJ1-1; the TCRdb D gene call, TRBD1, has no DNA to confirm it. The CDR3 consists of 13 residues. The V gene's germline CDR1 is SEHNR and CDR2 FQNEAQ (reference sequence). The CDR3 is CASSITGLPEAFF.

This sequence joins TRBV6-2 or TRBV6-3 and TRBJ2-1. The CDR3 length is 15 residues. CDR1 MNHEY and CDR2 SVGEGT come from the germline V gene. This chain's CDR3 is CASSYLRGSYNEQFF.

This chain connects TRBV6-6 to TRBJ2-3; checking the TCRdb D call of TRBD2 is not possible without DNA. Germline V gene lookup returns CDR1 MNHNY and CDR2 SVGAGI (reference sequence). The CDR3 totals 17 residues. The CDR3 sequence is CASSRPKLAERTDTQYF.

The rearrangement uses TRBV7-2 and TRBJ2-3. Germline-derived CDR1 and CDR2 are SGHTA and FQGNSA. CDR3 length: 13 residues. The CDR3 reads CASSLASGDTQYF.

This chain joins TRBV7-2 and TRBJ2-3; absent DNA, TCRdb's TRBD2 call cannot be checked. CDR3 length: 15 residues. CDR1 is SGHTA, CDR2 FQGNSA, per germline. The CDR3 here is CASSWAVGPLDTQYF.

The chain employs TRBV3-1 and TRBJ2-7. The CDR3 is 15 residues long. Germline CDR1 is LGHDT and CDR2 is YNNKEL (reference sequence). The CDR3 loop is CASSQDGLWESEQYF.

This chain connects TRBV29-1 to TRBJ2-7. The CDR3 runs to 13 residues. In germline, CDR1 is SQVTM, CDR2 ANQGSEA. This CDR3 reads CSVDEVGSYEQYF.

The CDR3 is CASSSSGRALSEQYF. The V gene is TRBV5-5, the J gene TRBJ2-7; TCRdb designates TRBD2, a call that cannot be tested without DNA. CDR1 is SGHKS, CDR2 YYEKEE, per germline (reference sequence). The CDR3 is 15 amino acids. The whole variable domain, remainder taken from reference TRBV5-5 and TRBJ2-7, is DAGVTQSPTHLIKTRGQQVTLRCSPISGHKSVSWYQQVLGQGPQFIFQYYEKEERGRGNFPDRFSARQFPNYSSELNVNALLLGDSALYLCASSSSGRALSEQYFGPGTRLTVT.

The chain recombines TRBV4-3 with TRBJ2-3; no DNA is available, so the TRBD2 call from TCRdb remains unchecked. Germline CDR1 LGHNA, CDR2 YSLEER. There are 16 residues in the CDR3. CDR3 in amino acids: CASSQDLGGSTDTQYF.

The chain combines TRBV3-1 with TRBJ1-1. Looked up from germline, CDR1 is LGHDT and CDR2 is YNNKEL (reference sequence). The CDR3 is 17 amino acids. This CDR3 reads CASSQEGRTGSNTEAFF.

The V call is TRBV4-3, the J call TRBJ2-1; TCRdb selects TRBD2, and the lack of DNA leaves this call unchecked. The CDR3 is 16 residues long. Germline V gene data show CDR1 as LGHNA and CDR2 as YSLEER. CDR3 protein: CASSPGLAASYNEQFF.

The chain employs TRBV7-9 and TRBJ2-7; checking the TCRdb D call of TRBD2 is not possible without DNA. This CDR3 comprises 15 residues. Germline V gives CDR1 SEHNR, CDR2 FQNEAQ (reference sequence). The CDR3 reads CASSLVVDSVYEQYF.

CDR3 amino acids: CAISEAGQGMETQYF. The rearrangement links TRBV10-3 to TRBJ2-5; checking the TCRdb D call of TRBD1 is not possible without DNA. The CDR3 is 15 residues long. The germline CDR1 and CDR2 sequences are ENHRY and SYGVKD.

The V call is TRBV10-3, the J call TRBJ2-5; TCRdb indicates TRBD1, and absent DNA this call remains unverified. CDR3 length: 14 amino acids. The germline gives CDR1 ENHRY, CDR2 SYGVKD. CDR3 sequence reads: CAIGDRDNQETQYF.

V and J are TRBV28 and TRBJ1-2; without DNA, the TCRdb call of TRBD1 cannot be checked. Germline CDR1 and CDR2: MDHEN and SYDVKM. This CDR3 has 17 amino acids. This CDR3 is CASSSLTSGGNRYGYTF.

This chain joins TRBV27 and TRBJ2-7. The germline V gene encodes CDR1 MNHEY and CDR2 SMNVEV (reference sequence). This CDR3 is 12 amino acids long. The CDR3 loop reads CASMSIGYEQYF.

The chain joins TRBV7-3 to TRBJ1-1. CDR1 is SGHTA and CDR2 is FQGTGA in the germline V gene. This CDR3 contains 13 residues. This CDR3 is CASSPSGATEAFF. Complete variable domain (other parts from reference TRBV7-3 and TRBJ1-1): GAGVSQTPSNKVTEKGKYVELRCDPISGHTALYWYRQSLGQGPEFLIYFQGTGAADDSGLPNDRFFAVRPEGSVSTLKIQRTERGDSAVYLCASSPSGATEAFFGQGTRLTVV.

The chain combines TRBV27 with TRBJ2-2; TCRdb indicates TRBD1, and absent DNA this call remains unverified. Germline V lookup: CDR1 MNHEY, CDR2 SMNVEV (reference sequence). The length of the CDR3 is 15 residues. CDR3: CASSPHPDGDGELFF.

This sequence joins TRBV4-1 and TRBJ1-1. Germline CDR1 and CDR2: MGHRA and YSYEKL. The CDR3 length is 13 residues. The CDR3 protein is CASSQTENTEAFF.

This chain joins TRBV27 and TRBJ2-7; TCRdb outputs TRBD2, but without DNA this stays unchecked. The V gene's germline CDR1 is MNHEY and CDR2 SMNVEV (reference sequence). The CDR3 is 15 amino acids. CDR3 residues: CASSFGLAGVHEQYF.

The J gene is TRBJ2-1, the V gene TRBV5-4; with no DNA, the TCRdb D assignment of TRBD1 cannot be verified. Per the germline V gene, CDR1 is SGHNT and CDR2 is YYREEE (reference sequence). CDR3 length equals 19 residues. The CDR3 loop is CASSLAGQGDVSPYNEQFF.

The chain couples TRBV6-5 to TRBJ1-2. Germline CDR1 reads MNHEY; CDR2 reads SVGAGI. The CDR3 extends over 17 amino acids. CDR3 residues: CASSYGGLPNSNYGYTF.

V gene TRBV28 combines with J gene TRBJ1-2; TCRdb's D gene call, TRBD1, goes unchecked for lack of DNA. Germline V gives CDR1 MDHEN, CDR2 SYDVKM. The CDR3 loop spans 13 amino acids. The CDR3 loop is CASSLDRNGGYTF.

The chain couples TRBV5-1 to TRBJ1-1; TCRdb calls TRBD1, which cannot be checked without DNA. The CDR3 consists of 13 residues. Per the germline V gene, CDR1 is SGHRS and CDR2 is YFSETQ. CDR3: CASSLGGETLAFF.

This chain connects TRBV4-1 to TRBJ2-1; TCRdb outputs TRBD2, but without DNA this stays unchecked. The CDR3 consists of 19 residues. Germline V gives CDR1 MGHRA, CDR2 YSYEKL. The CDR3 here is CACSQDRLQGLAGVNEQFF.